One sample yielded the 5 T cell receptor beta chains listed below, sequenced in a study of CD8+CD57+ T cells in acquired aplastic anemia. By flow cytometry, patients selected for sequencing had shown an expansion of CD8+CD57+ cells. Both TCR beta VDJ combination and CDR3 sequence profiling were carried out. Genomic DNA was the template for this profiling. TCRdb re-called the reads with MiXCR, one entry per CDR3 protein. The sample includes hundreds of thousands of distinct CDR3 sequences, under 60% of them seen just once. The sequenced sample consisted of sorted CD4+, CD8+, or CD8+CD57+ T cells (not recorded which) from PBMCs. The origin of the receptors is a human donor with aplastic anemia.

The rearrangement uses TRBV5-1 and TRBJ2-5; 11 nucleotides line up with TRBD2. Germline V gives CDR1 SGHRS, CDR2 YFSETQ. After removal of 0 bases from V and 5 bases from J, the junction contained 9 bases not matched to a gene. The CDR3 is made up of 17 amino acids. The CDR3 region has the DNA TGCGCCAGCAGCTTGGAGTGGGGGACTAGCGGAAGGGAGACCCAGTACTTC. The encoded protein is CASSLEWGTSGRETQYF.

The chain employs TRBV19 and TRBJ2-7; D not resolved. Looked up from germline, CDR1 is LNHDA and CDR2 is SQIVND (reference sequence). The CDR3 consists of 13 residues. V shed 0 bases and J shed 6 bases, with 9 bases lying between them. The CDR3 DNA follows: TGTGCCAGTAGTATAGAGCGGTCGGGCGAGCAGTACTTC. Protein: CASSIERSGEQYF.

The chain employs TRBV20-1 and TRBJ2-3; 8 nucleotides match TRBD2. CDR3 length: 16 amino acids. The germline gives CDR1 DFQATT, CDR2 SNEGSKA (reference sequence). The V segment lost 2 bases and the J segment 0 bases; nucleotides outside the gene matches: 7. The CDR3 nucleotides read TGCAGTGCTAGAAGGCTATTAGCGGGGAGCACAGATACGCAGTATTTT. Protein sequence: CSARRLLAGSTDTQYF.

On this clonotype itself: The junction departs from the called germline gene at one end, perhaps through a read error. The CDR3 is CSAKQGDQETQYF. CDR3 DNA sequence: TGCAGTGCGAAACAGGGGGACCAGGAGACCCAGTACTTC. The rearrangement links TRBV20-1 to TRBJ2-5; 8 nucleotides agree with TRBD1. CDR1 DFQATT and CDR2 SNEGSKA come from the germline V gene (reference sequence). The CDR3 spans 13 residues.

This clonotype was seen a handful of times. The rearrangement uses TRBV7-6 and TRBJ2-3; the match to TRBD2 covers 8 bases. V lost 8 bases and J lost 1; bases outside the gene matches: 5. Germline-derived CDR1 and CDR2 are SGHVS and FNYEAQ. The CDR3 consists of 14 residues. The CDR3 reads CASAAAGGTDTQYF. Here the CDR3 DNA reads TGTGCCAGCGCCGCAGCGGGGGGCACAGATACGCAGTATTTT.